This record looks at one TCR beta chain sequence and its context. Its antigen is still unknown. Trimming cost V 11 bases and J 2 bases, with 14 bases left between them. The CDR3 has 13 residues. Germline V gene lookup returns CDR1 ENHRY and CDR2 SYGVKD. Original handling: Sequence data from immunoSEQ were junction-only and lacked quality scores; consequently, filtering differed. Sequencing used immunoSEQ multiplex PCR; TCRdb keeps in-frame clones, though not all of them. V and J calls plus clone size are reproduced from that table; the DNA served to infer D and trimming. This table holds over 2 million clones, roughly 94% found once. Only CD45RO-negative cells positively selected for CCR7 counted as naive CD8 cells, so terminally differentiated effector memory CD45RA+ cells were excluded. The data were obtained in a study of shared clonotypes between healthy human individuals. At the level of the study: CD4 naive and CD4 memory each took three plates per donor, while CD8 naive took two and CD8 memory one.

Study-level points and caveats: Larger estimated richness was generally recorded for naive subsets relative to memory subsets.

The sequence was collected from a man younger than 30 in good health. The material sequenced was naive CD8+ T cells sorted from blood. The rearrangement links TRBV10-3 to TRBJ2-3, with D possibly being TRBD1 or TRBD2 (5 bases each). The CDR3 loop reads CALGLGPTDTQYF. In nucleotides, the CDR3 is TGTGCCCTAGGGTTGGGACCCACAGATACGCAGTATTTT.